This entry features one T cell receptor beta chain sequence. Its specificity is not known. The sample belongs to a study of T-cell reconstitution after alpha-beta-depleted transplantation in children. Study-wide findings and caveats: Newly produced T cells mostly provided counts and TCRbeta diversity after one year, as hyperexpanded clones declined. Several hundred expanded graft clones reportedly supplied alpha-beta T cells about two months after transplant. The high TCRbeta diversity at day 60 in some patients came from surviving recipient T cells and thymic progenitors.

Looked up from germline, CDR1 is SGHRS and CDR2 is YFSETQ. The CDR3 length is 16 residues. Trimming removed 0 bases from V and 7 bases from J, with 16 bases in between. During its preparation, the TCRbeta library received unique molecular identifiers. MiXCR, applied by TCRdb to the PCR reads, yields one record per CDR3 protein. Here the sample spans around 100,000 distinct CDR3 sequences, approximately 8% being singletons. This chain links TRBV5-1 with TRBJ2-2; D unclear. This receptor was identified in a boy younger than 10 with acute lymphoblastic leukemia, due to receive a stem cell transplant. Sequenced material: PBMCs, taken before TCRalphabeta/CD19-depleted stem cell transplant. CDR3 nucleotides: TGCGCCAGCAGCTTGGGTCTCGGAGCTGCCAACGGGGAGCTGTTTTTT. This encodes CASSLGLGAANGELFF.